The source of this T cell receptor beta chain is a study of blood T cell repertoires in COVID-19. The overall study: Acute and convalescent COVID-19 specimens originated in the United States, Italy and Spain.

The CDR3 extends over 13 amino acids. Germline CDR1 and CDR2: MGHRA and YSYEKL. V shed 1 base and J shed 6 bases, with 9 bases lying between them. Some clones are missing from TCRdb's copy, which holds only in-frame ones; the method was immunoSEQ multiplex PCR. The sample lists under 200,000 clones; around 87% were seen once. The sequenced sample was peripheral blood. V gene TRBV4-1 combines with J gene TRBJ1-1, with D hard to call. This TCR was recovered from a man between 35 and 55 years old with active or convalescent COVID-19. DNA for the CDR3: TGCGCCAGCAGCCAAGCCACCGGGGCTGAAGCTTTCTTT. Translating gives CASSQATGAEAFF.